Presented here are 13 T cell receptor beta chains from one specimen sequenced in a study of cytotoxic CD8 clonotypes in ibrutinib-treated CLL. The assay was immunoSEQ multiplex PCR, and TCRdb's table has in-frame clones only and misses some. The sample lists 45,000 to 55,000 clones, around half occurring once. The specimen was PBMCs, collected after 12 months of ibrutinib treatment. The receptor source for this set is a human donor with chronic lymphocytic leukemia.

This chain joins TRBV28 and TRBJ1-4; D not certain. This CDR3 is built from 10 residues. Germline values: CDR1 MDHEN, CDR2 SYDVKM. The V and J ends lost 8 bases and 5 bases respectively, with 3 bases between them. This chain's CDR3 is CASGNEKLFF. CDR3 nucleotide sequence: TGTGCCAGCGGAAATGAAAAACTGTTTTTT.

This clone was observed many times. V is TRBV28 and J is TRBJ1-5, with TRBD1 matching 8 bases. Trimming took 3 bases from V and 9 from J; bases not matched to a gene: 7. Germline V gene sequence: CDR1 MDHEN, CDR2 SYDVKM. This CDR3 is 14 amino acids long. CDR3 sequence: CASSLQGALAPQHF. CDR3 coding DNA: TGTGCCAGCAGTTTGCAGGGGGCCCTCGCGCCCCAGCATTTT.

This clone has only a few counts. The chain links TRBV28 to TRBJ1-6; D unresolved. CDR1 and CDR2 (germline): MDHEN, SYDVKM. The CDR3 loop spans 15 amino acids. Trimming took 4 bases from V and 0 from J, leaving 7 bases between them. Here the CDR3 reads CASSSAYSYNSPLHF. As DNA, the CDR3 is TGTGCCAGCAGTTCTGCGTACTCCTATAATTCACCCCTCCACTTT.

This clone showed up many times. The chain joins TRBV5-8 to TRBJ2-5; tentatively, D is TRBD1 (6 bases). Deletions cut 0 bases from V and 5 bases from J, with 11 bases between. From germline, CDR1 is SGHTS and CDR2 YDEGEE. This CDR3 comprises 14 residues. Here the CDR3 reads CASSLGRGYETQYF. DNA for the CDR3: TGTGCCAGCAGCTTGGGCAGGGGCTATGAGACCCAGTACTTC.

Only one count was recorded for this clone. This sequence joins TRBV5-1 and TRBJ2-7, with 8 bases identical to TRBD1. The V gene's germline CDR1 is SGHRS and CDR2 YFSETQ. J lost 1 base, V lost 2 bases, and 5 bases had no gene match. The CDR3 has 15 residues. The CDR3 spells CASSFGGTGSYEQYF. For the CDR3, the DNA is TGCGCCAGCAGCTTTGGTGGGACAGGATCCTACGAGCAGTACTTC.

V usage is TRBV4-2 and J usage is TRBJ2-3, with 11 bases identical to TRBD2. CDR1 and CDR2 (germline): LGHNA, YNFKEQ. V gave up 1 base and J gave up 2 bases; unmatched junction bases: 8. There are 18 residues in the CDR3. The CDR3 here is CASSQGFGTSGTTDTQYF. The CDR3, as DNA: TGTGCCAGCAGCCAAGGCTTCGGGACTAGCGGCACCACAGATACGCAGTATTTT.

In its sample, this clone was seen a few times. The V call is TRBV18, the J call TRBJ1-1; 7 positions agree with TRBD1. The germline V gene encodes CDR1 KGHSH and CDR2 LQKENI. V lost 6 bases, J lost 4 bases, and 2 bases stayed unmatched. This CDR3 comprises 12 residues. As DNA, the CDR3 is TGTGCCAGCTCGACAGGGAGCACTGAAGCTTTCTTT. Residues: CASSTGSTEAFF.

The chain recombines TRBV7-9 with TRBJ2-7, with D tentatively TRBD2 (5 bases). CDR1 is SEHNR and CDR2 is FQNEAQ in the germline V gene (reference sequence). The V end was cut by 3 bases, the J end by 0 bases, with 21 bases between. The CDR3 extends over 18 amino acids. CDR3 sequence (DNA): TGTGCCAGCAGCTTCATGCGGTCCGAGCGGACCGACTCCTACGAGCAGTACTTC. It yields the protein CASSFMRSERTDSYEQYF.

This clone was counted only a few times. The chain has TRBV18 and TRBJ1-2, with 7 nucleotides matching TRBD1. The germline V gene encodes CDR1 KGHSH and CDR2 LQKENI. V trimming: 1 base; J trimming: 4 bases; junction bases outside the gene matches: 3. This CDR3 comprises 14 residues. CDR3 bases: TGTGCCAGCTCACCACTGGACAGGTCCTATGGCTACACCTTC. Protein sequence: CASSPLDRSYGYTF.

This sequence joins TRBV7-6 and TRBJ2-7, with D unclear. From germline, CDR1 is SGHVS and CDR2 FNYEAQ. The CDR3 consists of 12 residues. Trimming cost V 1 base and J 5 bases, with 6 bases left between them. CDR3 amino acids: CASSLVGDEQYF. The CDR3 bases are TGTGCCAGCAGCTTAGTTGGCGACGAGCAGTACTTC.

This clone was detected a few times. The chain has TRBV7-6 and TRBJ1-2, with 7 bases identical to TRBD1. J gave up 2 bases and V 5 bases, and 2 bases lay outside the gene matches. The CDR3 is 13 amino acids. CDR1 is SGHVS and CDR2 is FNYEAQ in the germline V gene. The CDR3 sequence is CASSPTGNYGYTF. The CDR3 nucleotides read TGTGCCAGCAGCCCGACAGGGAACTATGGCTACACCTTC. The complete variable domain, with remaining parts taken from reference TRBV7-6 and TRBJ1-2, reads GAGVSQSPRYKVTKRGQDVALRCDPISGHVSLYWYRQALGQGPEFLTYFNYEAQQDKSGLPNDRFSAERPEGSISTLTIQRTEQRDSAMYRCASSPTGNYGYTFGSGTRLTVV.

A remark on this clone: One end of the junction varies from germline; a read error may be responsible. CDR3 amino acids: CASSIGVQQPQHF. CDR3 in DNA: TGTGCCAGTAGCATAGGGGTGCAACAGCCCCAGCATTTT. The J gene is TRBJ1-5, the V gene TRBV19; D may be TRBD1 (5 bases). The germline gives CDR1 LNHDA, CDR2 SQIVND (reference sequence). This CDR3 contains 13 residues.

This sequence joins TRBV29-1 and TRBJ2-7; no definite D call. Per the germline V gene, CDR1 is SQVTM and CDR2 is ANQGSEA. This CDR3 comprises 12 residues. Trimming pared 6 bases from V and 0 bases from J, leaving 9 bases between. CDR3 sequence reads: CSVSVSSYEQYF. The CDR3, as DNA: TGCAGCGTATCAGTGAGCTCCTACGAGCAGTACTTC.